The rows below give T cell receptor beta chains drawn from one sample of a study of blood T cells in healthy people across ages. In TCRdb, the 5' RACE reads were re-called with MiXCR into one record per CDR3 protein. The sample shows about 2 million distinct CDR3 sequences, around 48% of them seen only once. Sequencing input: blood. The receptors derive from a woman aged 40 to 50 in good health. Both conserved end residues are part of each CDR3. Each record gives: D gene, V gene, clone size, J gene, CDR3 DNA, CDR3 protein. The D gene is left open where the match is weak. The size of a clone is reported for some rows only, either as once, few or many, or as a class for expanded clones.

TRBD2,TRBV12-3/TRBV12-4,once,TRBJ2-3,TGTGCCAGCAGTTTTCACCCTACTAGCGGGGCGACCGCAGATGCGCAGTATTTT,CASSFHPTSGATADAQYF
-,TRBV11-2,-,TRBJ2-3,TGTGCCAGCAGCATGGGACCAAAAACTACAGATACGCAGTATTTT,CASSMGPKTTDTQYF
-,TRBV4-3,-,TRBJ2-6,TGCGCCAGCAGCCAGTCGGGACGGATCTCTGGGGCCAACGTCCTGACTTTC,CASSQSGRISGANVLTF
-,TRBV2,-,TRBJ1-6,TGTGCCAGCAGCCCCGGGACACTAAATAATTCACCCCTCCACTTT,CASSPGTLNNSPLHF
-,TRBV29-1,-,TRBJ1-2,TGCAGCGGGGCTCGGATTTCCCGGGGCTATGGCTACACCTTC,CSGARISRGYGYTF
TRBD1,TRBV5-6,-,TRBJ2-7,TGTGCCAGCAGCGTGACCCCGACAGGGTTCGAGCAGTACTTC,CASSVTPTGFEQYF
TRBD2,TRBV10-1,-,TRBJ2-1,TGCGCCAGCAGTGAAGGGACTAGCGTCCCCCATGAGCAGTTCTTC,CASSEGTSVPHEQFF
TRBD1,TRBV20-1,-,TRBJ1-5,TGCAGTGCTAGGCACCGGGACAGGGTAGGGCAGCCCCAGCATTTT,CSARHRDRVGQPQHF
-,TRBV29-1,-,TRBJ2-3,TGCAGCGTGCGAGGGCAGAGGAAAGATACGCAGTATTTT,CSVRGQRKDTQYF
-,TRBV2,-,TRBJ2-5,TGTGCCAAGAGACAGCAAGATAGGGAGACCCAGTACTTC,CAKRQQDRETQYF
TRBD2,TRBV4-1,-,TRBJ2-5,TGCGCCAGCAGCCAGGCTAGCGGGGGGCAAGAGACCCAGTACTTC,CASSQASGGQETQYF
-,TRBV29-1,-,TRBJ2-3,TGCAGCGTTGGCAGGGGGGCGGGCACAGATACGCAGTATTTT,CSVGRGAGTDTQYF
-,TRBV7-6,-,TRBJ1-1,TGTGCCAGCAGCCACCCCAAGAACGACAGGAACACTGAAGCTTTCTTT,CASSHPKNDRNTEAFF
-,TRBV28,-,TRBJ2-7,TGTGCCAGCAGTTTGCACAGGGCTACCTACGAGCAGTACTTC,CASSLHRATYEQYF
-,TRBV5-1,few,TRBJ2-1,TGCGCCAGCAGCTTGGAACGGACCTACAATGAGCAGTTCTTC,CASSLERTYNEQFF
-,TRBV6-1,-,TRBJ1-6,TGTGCCAGCAGTGGGAGGGGAGGAATTAATTCACCCCTCCACTTT,CASSGRGGINSPLHF
TRBD1,TRBV5-6,-,TRBJ2-7,TGTGCCAGCAGCGCCCGGGCAGGGGGACCCTACGAGCAGTACTTC,CASSARAGGPYEQYF
-,TRBV9,-,TRBJ2-1,TGTGCCAGCAGCGTAGGTATGGATCAGCTCAATAAGCAGTTCTTC,CASSVGMDQLNKQFF
-,TRBV7-2,-,TRBJ2-5,TGTGCCAGCAGCTTAGATCGAGGAGGGCAGTACTTC,CASSLDRGGQYF
TRBD2,TRBV27,-,TRBJ2-3,TGTGCCAGCAGTTTGTTTTTGGGACTAGGCACAGATACGCAGTATTTT,CASSLFLGLGTDTQYF
TRBD1,TRBV12-5,-,TRBJ2-3,TGTGCTAGTGGTTTGGCCCGGGACAGGAGCACAGATACGCAGTATTTT,CASGLARDRSTDTQYF
TRBD1,TRBV6-5,few,TRBJ1-2,TGTGCCAGCAGTTACACCATAGGGACAGACACTAACTATGGCTACACCTTC,CASSYTIGTDTNYGYTF
-,TRBV25-1,-,TRBJ2-5,TGTGCCAGCAGTAAAAGTATGGTGGAAGAGACCCAGTACTTC,CASSKSMVEETQYF
-,TRBV20-1,-,TRBJ2-1,TGCAGTGCTAGAGATCCGTTCGGCGGGGACCCTGGGCAGTTCTTC,CSARDPFGGDPGQFF
TRBD1,TRBV9,few,TRBJ2-5,TGTGCCAGCAGCGTATCCGGGACAGGGCGAGAGACCCAGTACTTC,CASSVSGTGRETQYF
-,TRBV3-1,many,TRBJ2-7,TGTGCCAGCAGCCAAGTCAGGGGGGAAAGCGAGCAGTACTTC,CASSQVRGESEQYF
-,TRBV6-1,-,TRBJ1-2,TGTGCCAGCAGTGAAATGTCAGGGCCCTGGGACTATGGCTACACCTTC,CASSEMSGPWDYGYTF
-,TRBV3-1,few,TRBJ1-2,TGTGCCAGCAGCCAAAGGGAAAACTATGGCTACACCTTC,CASSQRENYGYTF
-,TRBV7-9,-,TRBJ2-3,TGTGCCAGCAGGATCGAGGGGCGTACAGATACGCAGTATTTT,CASRIEGRTDTQYF
TRBD1,TRBV7-6,-,TRBJ2-3,TGTGCCAGCAGCTTAGCCTCGGGACAGGGCCGCACAGATACGCAGTATTTT,CASSLASGQGRTDTQYF
-,TRBV9,once,TRBJ1-4,TGTGCCAGCAGCCCCCGATGGGACCCAACTAATGAAAAACTGTTTTTT,CASSPRWDPTNEKLFF
TRBD2,TRBV14,-,TRBJ2-1,TGTGCCAGCAGCCAAGATTGGGGGACTAGAACTCTGGTGCAGTTCTTC,CASSQDWGTRTLVQFF
-,TRBV6-5,few,TRBJ2-4,TGTGCCAGCCGGGACACCCTAGCCAAAAACATTCAGTACTTC,CASRDTLAKNIQYF
-,TRBV6-2/TRBV6-3,-,TRBJ2-5,TGTGCCAGCAGTCGTCCCCGGGACCGATACCAAGAGACCCAGTACTTC,CASSRPRDRYQETQYF
TRBD2,TRBV7-2,-,TRBJ2-1,TGTGCCAGCAGCTTTGGAAGTCTACTAGCGGGGGGAATGAGCATGCCAGGGCAGTTCTTC,CASSFGSLLAGGMSMPGQFF
TRBD1,TRBV20-1,once,TRBJ2-5,TGCAGTGCTGCGGACAGGGGAGGGAGCGAGCGGTACTTC,CSAADRGGSERYF
-,TRBV4-2,-,TRBJ2-3,TGTGCCAGCAGCCACCCCGGGGGTGGCAGCACAGATACGCAGTATTTT,CASSHPGGGSTDTQYF
-,TRBV2,-,TRBJ2-3,TGTGCCAGCAGTGAGGAGCGAAAGCCCTTGTATTTT,CASSEERKPLYF
-,TRBV20-1,-,TRBJ2-5,TGCAGTGCTAGAGATCTTGGGACACAGGTCCAAGAGACCCAGTACTTC,CSARDLGTQVQETQYF
-,TRBV7-2,-,TRBJ2-4,TGTGCCAGCAGCTTAGGGGGCTTCTCAGCCAAAAACATTCAGTACTTC,CASSLGGFSAKNIQYF
TRBD2,TRBV4-3,once,TRBJ2-3,TGCGCCAGCAGCCAAGATGCTAGCGGGAACACAGATACGCAGTATTTT,CASSQDASGNTDTQYF
-,TRBV24-1,-,TRBJ2-4,TGTGTCACCAGTGAGGGAGACCGTGGAACCAAAAACATTCAGTACTTC,CVTSEGDRGTKNIQYF
-,TRBV25-1,-,TRBJ2-3,TGTGCCAGCAGTGCTCCGGGCAGGGCTAGAGATACGCAGTATTTT,CASSAPGRARDTQYF
-,TRBV9,-,TRBJ1-2,TGTGCCAGCAGCGTAGTAAGGACAAGCGGCACCTTC,CASSVVRTSGTF
-,TRBV7-2,few,TRBJ2-7,TGTGCCAGCAGCTCAAATCGGGCAGTTACCTACGAGCAGTACTTC,CASSSNRAVTYEQYF
-,TRBV4-3,few,TRBJ1-6,TGCGCCAGCAGCCCCGCTTGGGACACGGGACGAGGAGCCCTCCACTTT,CASSPAWDTGRGALHF
TRBD1,TRBV9,-,TRBJ2-1,TGTGCCAGCAGCACCCGAGGGGGCGGCTCCTACAATGAGCAGTTCTTC,CASSTRGGGSYNEQFF
-,TRBV20-1,-,TRBJ1-2,TGCAGTGCTAGGCGCGAAATACAGGTCCAATATGGCTACACCTTC,CSARREIQVQYGYTF
TRBD1,TRBV6-2/TRBV6-3,once,TRBJ2-3,TGTGCCAGCAGTTACCAAAAGGACAGGGGAACAGATACGCAGTATTTT,CASSYQKDRGTDTQYF
-,TRBV20-1,-,TRBJ2-5,TGCAGTGCAGCCGGACCCAGCCAAGAGACCCAGTACTTC,CSAAGPSQETQYF
-,TRBV29-1,-,TRBJ2-7,TGCAGCGTTGAAGTGGGGCTGCGGGAGCAGTACTTC,CSVEVGLREQYF
-,TRBV10-3,-,TRBJ2-7,TGTGCCATCAGTGAGTCGACAGGACCCTACGAGCAGTACTTC,CAISESTGPYEQYF
-,TRBV20-1,few,TRBJ2-6,TGCAGTGCTAAGAACCAGCCAGCTGGGGCCAACGTCCTGACTTTC,CSAKNQPAGANVLTF